This entry lists 28 T cell receptor beta chains sequenced from one sample in a study of T cells in localized non-small cell lung cancer. Using immunoSEQ multiplex PCR, the repertoire was profiled, and TCRdb retains in-frame clones only, with some absent. The sample yields fewer than 35,000 clones, about 90% seen once. The input for sequencing was PBMCs, taken before any cancer treatment. Receptor source: a man aged 35-75 years with stage II lung adenocarcinoma.

This clone has a single count. The chain carries TRBV28 and TRBJ2-7; D is perhaps TRBD2 (7 bases). Trimming cost V 5 bases and J 3 bases, with 23 bases left between them. The germline V gene has CDR1 MDHEN and CDR2 SYDVKM. The CDR3 runs 17 residues. The CDR3 is CASSSSGGRFYYYEQYF. For the CDR3, the DNA is TGTGCCAGCAGTAGCTCCGGGGGGCGCTTTTATTACTACGAGCAGTACTTC.

The V call is TRBV6-5, the J call TRBJ2-7, with 8 bases matching TRBD1. The germline CDR1 and CDR2 sequences are MNHEY and SVGAGI. The CDR3 totals 15 residues. The V segment lost 2 bases and the J segment 9 bases; nucleotides outside the gene matches: 12. The CDR3 sequence is CASSYRTGGAVGQYF. DNA of the CDR3: TGTGCCAGCAGTTACCGCACAGGGGGAGCAGTGGGGCAGTACTTC.

A single count supports this clone. The J gene is TRBJ1-1, the V gene TRBV5-1, with TRBD1 identical over 9 bases. V lost 7 bases to trimming and J lost 0 bases; unmatched junction nucleotides: 4. Germline CDR1 reads SGHRS; CDR2 reads YFSETQ. The CDR3 length is 14 residues. The CDR3 is CASGTGIMNTEAFF. DNA for the CDR3: TGCGCCAGCGGGACAGGGATCATGAACACTGAAGCTTTCTTT.

This clone showed up just once. The chain combines TRBV9 with TRBJ2-7, with D possibly being TRBD1 (6 bases). The CDR3 loop spans 15 amino acids. Looked up from germline, CDR1 is SGDLS and CDR2 is YYNGEE. V lost 4 bases and J lost 0, with 14 bases in between. CDR3 amino acids: CASSPGTSNSYEQYF. The CDR3, as DNA: TGTGCCAGCAGCCCCGGGACAAGTAACTCCTACGAGCAGTACTTC.

The chain links TRBV5-4 to TRBJ2-1, with 8 bases matching TRBD2. Looked up from germline, CDR1 is SGHNT and CDR2 is YYREEE (reference sequence). V gave up 2 bases and J gave up 1 base; unmatched junction bases: 2. This CDR3 comprises 15 residues. The CDR3 here is CASSLLAASYNEQFF. The CDR3 DNA reads as TGTGCCAGCAGCTTACTAGCGGCTTCCTACAATGAGCAGTTCTTC.

The rearrangement joins TRBV19 to TRBJ1-1; D perhaps matches TRBD1 (5 bases). This CDR3 is built from 15 residues. Trimming took 3 bases from V and 3 from J, leaving 14 bases between them. CDR1 and CDR2 (germline): LNHDA, SQIVND (reference sequence). CDR3 coding DNA: TGTGCCAGTAGTATGGTGTGGGGAGGGGACACTGAAGCTTTCTTT. Translated, it gives CASSMVWGGDTEAFF.

The rearrangement joins TRBV9 to TRBJ1-3, with D unclear. The CDR3 covers 14 residues. The germline V gene encodes CDR1 SGDLS and CDR2 YYNGEE. The V end lost 4 bases, the J end lost 4 bases, and 12 bases lay between the germline ends. CDR3 amino acids: CASSPRGPGNTIYF. CDR3 in DNA: TGTGCCAGCAGCCCCCGAGGGCCAGGAAACACCATATATTTT.

The V call is TRBV11-3, the J call TRBJ2-7, with D uncertain. This CDR3 is built from 14 residues. V gave up 2 bases and J gave up 4 bases, with 12 bases separating them. CDR1 is SGHNT, CDR2 YENEEA, per germline. CDR3 in DNA: TGTGCCAGCAGCTTACGTGGAATCGGGTACGAGCAGTACTTC. Amino acids: CASSLRGIGYEQYF.

This clone has only one observation. J is TRBJ2-2 and V is TRBV10-3; perhaps TRBD1 as D (5 bases). The CDR3 covers 14 residues. Looked up from germline, CDR1 is ENHRY and CDR2 is SYGVKD. Trimming pared 0 bases from V and 8 bases from J, leaving 10 bases between. In DNA, the CDR3 is TGTGCCATCAGTGAGTCGCGCTGGACAGGGGAGCTGTTTTTT. It specifies CAISESRWTGELFF.

This clone came up once. The chain is built from TRBV4-3 and TRBJ2-7, with TRBD1 matching 8 bases. J lost 6 bases, V lost 3 bases, and 7 bases had no gene match. Germline assignment: CDR1 LGHNA and CDR2 YSLEER. The CDR3 runs to 14 residues. The CDR3, as DNA: TGCGCCAGCAGCCATGAACGGACAGGGCGCGAGCAGTACTTC. It is translated as CASSHERTGREQYF.

The CDR3: CASSGSRGGRGYTF. DNA for the CDR3: TGTGCCAGCAGTGGAAGCAGGGGCGGGCGCGGCTACACCTTC. This chain links TRBV6-1 with TRBJ1-2, with D possibly being TRBD1 (6 bases). CDR3 length equals 14 residues. V lost 4 bases and J 8 bases, leaving 17 bases between the germline ends. Germline CDR1 reads MNHNS; CDR2 reads SASEGT.

The chain joins TRBV27 to TRBJ2-6; D perhaps matches TRBD2 (5 bases). CDR1 is MNHEY and CDR2 is SMNVEV in the germline V gene (reference sequence). The V gene lost 8 bases and the J gene lost 4 bases, with 12 bases spanning the gap. The CDR3 sequence is 14 residues long. In nucleotides, the CDR3 is TGTGCCAGCGGAAACGGGGAAGGGGCCAACGTCCTGACTTTC. It translates to CASGNGEGANVLTF.

V is TRBV28 and J is TRBJ1-1; D may be TRBD1 (5 bases). The germline CDR1 and CDR2 sequences are MDHEN and SYDVKM. This CDR3 has 17 amino acids. V was cut by 7 bases and J by 0 bases, with 21 bases left in between. The CDR3 spells CASTSRARIRMNTEAFF. DNA of the CDR3: TGTGCCAGCACCTCCAGGGCTCGCATTCGGATGAACACTGAAGCTTTCTTT. The complete variable domain, with remaining parts taken from reference TRBV28 and TRBJ1-1, reads DVKVTQSSRYLVKRTGEKVFLECVQDMDHENMFWYRQDPGLGLRLIYFSYDVKMKEKGDIPEGYSVSREKKERFSLILESASTNQTSMYLCASTSRARIRMNTEAFFGQGTRLTVV.

The chain links TRBV28 to TRBJ2-7; no clear D gene. The CDR3 loop spans 10 amino acids. V lost 10 bases and J lost 3, with 7 bases in between. Germline CDR1 is MDHEN and CDR2 is SYDVKM. The CDR3 nucleotides are TGTGCCACCTCTTACTACGAGCAGTACTTC. This codes for CATSYYEQYF.

The chain links TRBV19 to TRBJ2-5, with D possibly matching TRBD1 (6 bases). Trimming pared 6 bases from V and 6 bases from J, leaving 14 bases between. The CDR3 consists of 13 residues. The germline V gene encodes CDR1 LNHDA and CDR2 SQIVND (reference sequence). As DNA, the CDR3 is TGTGCCAGTAGCACAGGGTCGGGGAAGACCCAGTACTTC. It specifies CASSTGSGKTQYF.

The chain has TRBV6-5 and TRBJ1-1; D unresolved. The length of the CDR3 is 13 residues. CDR1 is MNHEY and CDR2 is SVGAGI in the germline V gene. The V end lost 6 bases, the J end lost 0 bases, and 8 bases lay between the germline ends. The CDR3 region is CASRRTLNTEAFF. The CDR3 nucleotides are TGTGCCAGCAGGCGGACTTTGAACACTGAAGCTTTCTTT.

For this clone: This same CDR3 is encoded by further DNA sequences in the sample. V gene TRBV5-1 combines with J gene TRBJ2-5; D unresolved. Germline V gene data show CDR1 as SGHRS and CDR2 as YFSETQ. The CDR3 spans 12 residues. Trimming took off 0 bases at V and 2 bases at J, with 2 bases between the two ends. The CDR3 region has the DNA TGCGCCAGCAGCTTGGGTCAAGAGACCCAGTACTTC. Translating gives CASSLGQETQYF.

The chain has TRBV10-2 and TRBJ2-1, with D uncertain. The CDR3 is made up of 13 amino acids. Trimming pared 2 bases from V and 7 bases from J, leaving 9 bases between. CDR1 WSHSY and CDR2 SAAADI come from the germline V gene. CDR3 nucleotide sequence: TGCGCCAGCAGTGAGAACTATTGGAATGAGCAGTTCTTC. This sequence encodes CASSENYWNEQFF.

The chain recombines TRBV7-2 with TRBJ2-7; D may be TRBD2 (5 bases). This CDR3 has 13 amino acids. Trimming removed 5 bases from V and 7 bases from J, with 15 bases in between. Germline V CDR1 and CDR2: SGHTA, FQGNSA. CDR3 nucleotides: TGTGCCAGCAGCCACGACTACCTCACGGAGCAGTACTTC. Its translation is CASSHDYLTEQYF.

The chain uses TRBV5-1 and TRBJ2-7, with no clear D. V was pared by 4 bases and J by 5 bases, with 19 bases between. This CDR3 comprises 15 residues. CDR1 and CDR2 from the germline V gene are SGHRS and YFSETQ. The CDR3 sequence is CASSEEDTRLHEQYF. The CDR3 DNA sequence: TGCGCCAGCAGCGAGGAAGACACTCGCCTCCACGAGCAGTACTTC. Full variable domain (remainder filled in from reference TRBV5-1 and TRBJ2-7): KAGVTQTPRYLIKTRGQQVTLSCSPISGHRSVSWYQQTPGQGLQFLFEYFSETQRNKGNFPGRFSGRQFSNSRSEMNVSTLELGDSALYLCASSEEDTRLHEQYFGPGTRLTVT.

V is TRBV29-1 and J is TRBJ2-2; tentatively, D is TRBD1 (5 bases). Per the germline V gene, CDR1 is SQVTM and CDR2 is ANQGSEA. V lost 4 bases and J 8 bases, leaving 14 bases between the germline ends. The CDR3 is 13 residues long. This CDR3 reads CSVVRAPGGELFF. The CDR3 bases are TGCAGCGTTGTTCGAGCCCCAGGGGGGGAGCTGTTTTTT.

The chain joins TRBV19 to TRBJ1-1, with D hard to call. Trimming removed 3 bases at V and 1 base at J, with 9 bases between. The CDR3 is 14 amino acids. Germline values: CDR1 LNHDA, CDR2 SQIVND (reference sequence). CDR3 DNA: TGTGCCAGTAGTATTCCGGTGACGAACACTGAAGCTTTCTTT. Protein product: CASSIPVTNTEAFF.

This clone has just a few counts. V is TRBV5-1 and J is TRBJ2-1; D possibly corresponds to TRBD1 (8 bases). Germline lookup yields CDR1 SGHRS and CDR2 YFSETQ. The CDR3 runs to 17 residues. V was trimmed by 7 bases and J by 3 bases, leaving 23 bases between them. CDR3 sequence: CASADREAGVSYNEQFF. The CDR3 nucleotides read TGCGCCAGCGCGGACAGGGAGGCGGGAGTAAGCTACAATGAGCAGTTCTTC.

The rearrangement links TRBV28 to TRBJ1-2; TRBD1 might be the D (6 bases). V was pared by 3 bases and J by 0 bases, with 17 bases between. The CDR3 spans 17 residues. Germline values: CDR1 MDHEN, CDR2 SYDVKM. The CDR3 nucleotides read TGTGCCAGCAGTTTTGGGGGGCCGAACTTCGCTAACTATGGCTACACCTTC. As protein: CASSFGGPNFANYGYTF.

This sequence joins TRBV19 and TRBJ1-5, with TRBD1 as a possible D gene (6 bases). Germline-derived CDR1 and CDR2 are LNHDA and SQIVND (reference sequence). The length of the CDR3 is 15 residues. V was clipped by 7 bases and J by 5 bases, with 18 bases between them. CDR3 bases: TGTGCCAGTACCTCAACCCGGACAGTGCATCAGCCCCAGCATTTT. Translating it yields CASTSTRTVHQPQHF.

This chain uses TRBV6-1 with TRBJ1-1, with D tentatively TRBD1 (5 bases). V was clipped by 7 bases and J by 4 bases, with 16 bases between them. CDR3 length: 14 amino acids. The germline V gene has CDR1 MNHNS and CDR2 SASEGT. CDR3 bases: TGTGCCAGCATGAGGGGACTGGTAGGCACTGAAGCTTTCTTT. Its protein product is CASMRGLVGTEAFF.

The chain uses TRBV4-1 and TRBJ1-4, with D perhaps TRBD1 (6 bases). CDR3 size: 14 residues. V was trimmed by 2 bases and J by 8 bases, leaving 12 bases between them. Germline V CDR1 and CDR2: MGHRA, YSYEKL. CDR3 nucleotide sequence: TGCGCCAGCAGCCAAACAGGGCGCAGGGAAAAACTGTTTTTT. This gives the protein CASSQTGRREKLFF.

The V gene is TRBV6-1, the J gene TRBJ1-1; D uncertain. Germline-derived CDR1 and CDR2 are MNHNS and SASEGT. CDR3 length: 14 amino acids. V shed 6 bases and J shed 2 bases, with 13 bases lying between them. The CDR3 sequence is CASSLGRPNTEAFF. DNA of the CDR3: TGTGCCAGCAGCCTCGGACGGCCAAACACTGAAGCTTTCTTT.